Listed here are 29 T cell receptor beta chains from one sample, sequenced in a study of blood T cell repertoires in COVID-19. Here immunoSEQ multiplex PCR was the method, and the copy in TCRdb shows in-frame clones only, minus some. The table records 200,000 or so clones, approximately 85% of them present only once. The specimen sequenced was peripheral blood. Source of these receptors: a man aged 55 to 69 with acute or convalescent COVID-19.

The chain employs TRBV4-2 and TRBJ2-7; D is perhaps TRBD2 (6 bases). Between the trimmed V and J ends, which lost 4 bases and 5 bases, there was a span of 30 bases. Germline CDR1 LGHNA, CDR2 YNFKEQ. The CDR3 is 19 residues long. CDR3 sequence (DNA): TGTGCCAGCAGCCGGAGTGGCGTACGAACGGGGACTGTCATCGACGAGCAGTACTTC. Its translation is CASSRSGVRTGTVIDEQYF.

J is TRBJ2-1 and V is TRBV9; TRBD1 might be the D (5 bases). V was cut by 0 bases and J by 3 bases, with 10 bases left in between. The CDR3 loop spans 15 amino acids. From germline, CDR1 is SGDLS and CDR2 YYNGEE. This CDR3 reads CASSVVVTDYNEQFF. CDR3 nucleotide sequence: TGTGCCAGCAGCGTAGTAGTGACAGACTACAATGAGCAGTTCTTC. Full variable domain (missing parts from reference TRBV9 and TRBJ2-1): DSGVTQTPKHLITATGQRVTLRCSPRSGDLSVYWYQQSLDQGLQFLIQYYNGEERAKGNILERFSAQQFPDLHSELNLSSLELGDSALYFCASSVVVTDYNEQFFGPGTRLTVL.

V gene TRBV27 combines with J gene TRBJ2-7; 9 bases agree with TRBD1. The V segment lost 8 bases and the J segment 1 base; nucleotides outside the gene matches: 9. The CDR3 extends over 15 amino acids. Germline CDR1 MNHEY, CDR2 SMNVEV (reference sequence). As DNA, the CDR3 is TGTGCCAGCTCTAACCGGGACAGGGCTTCCTACGAGCAGTACTTC. Its protein is CASSNRDRASYEQYF.

This chain links TRBV2 with TRBJ2-5; TRBD1 is a possible D gene (6 bases). Trimming pared 4 bases from V and 4 bases from J, leaving 19 bases between. The CDR3 runs to 16 residues. Looked up from germline, CDR1 is SNHLY and CDR2 is FYNNEI. Written as DNA, the CDR3 is TGTGCCAGCAGTGTAGGGGGAGTATTGATTGGAGAGACCCAGTACTTC. Translated: CASSVGGVLIGETQYF. The full variable domain, with the rest looked up from reference TRBV2 and TRBJ2-5, is EPEVTQTPSHQVTQMGQEVILRCVPISNHLYFYWYRQILGQKVEFLVSFYNNEISEKSEIFDDQFSVERPDGSNFTLKIRSTKLEDSAMYFCASSVGGVLIGETQYFGPGTRLLVL.

The chain has TRBV7-2 and TRBJ2-7, with 9 bases lining up with TRBD2. V lost 3 bases and J lost 0; bases outside the gene matches: 3. Germline values: CDR1 SGHTA, CDR2 FQGNSA. The CDR3 runs to 15 residues. The DNA of the CDR3 is TGTGCCAGCAGCTTTGGACTAGCGAGCTCCTACGAGCAGTACTTC. Encoded protein: CASSFGLASSYEQYF.

This clone was picked up a small number of times. The genes are TRBV6-5 and TRBJ1-5; D is possibly TRBD1 (5 bases). CDR3 size: 15 residues. With 5 bases removed from V and 0 bases from J, the gap between germline ends came to 11 bases. Germline V gene sequence: CDR1 MNHEY, CDR2 SVGAGI. CDR3 region: CASSRQQYSNQPQHF. CDR3 coding DNA: TGTGCCAGCAGTAGACAGCAATATAGCAATCAGCCCCAGCATTTT.

J is TRBJ2-1 and V is TRBV6-5, with 12 positions matching TRBD2. The CDR3 has 15 residues. CDR1 and CDR2 from the germline V gene are MNHEY and SVGAGI. Unmatched junction bases numbered 5, after V lost 7 bases and J lost 4 bases. CDR3 DNA sequence: TGTGCCAGCATCCCCGGGACTAGCGGGTACAATGAGCAGTTCTTC. Protein sequence: CASIPGTSGYNEQFF.

This clone came up once. The chain recombines TRBV28 with TRBJ2-7, with no clear D. V was pared by 6 bases and J by 3 bases, with 9 bases between. Germline V lookup: CDR1 MDHEN, CDR2 SYDVKM. The CDR3 sequence is 12 residues long. The CDR3 DNA reads as TGTGCCAGCAGCCAGTACCGCTACGAGCAGTACTTC. This codes for CASSQYRYEQYF.

The V call is TRBV18, the J call TRBJ2-7, with D perhaps matching TRBD2 (6 bases). Germline V gene sequence: CDR1 KGHSH, CDR2 LQKENI. This CDR3 region has 12 residues. Trimming removed 10 bases from V and 1 base from J, with 11 bases in between. Here the CDR3 reads CATSGRSYEQYF. Written as DNA, the CDR3 is TGTGCCACTAGTGGGAGGTCCTACGAGCAGTACTTC. Based on the CDR3 plus reference TRBV18 and TRBJ2-7, the full variable domain is NAGVMQNPRHLVRRRGQEARLRCSPMKGHSHVYWYRQLPEEGLKFMVYLQKENIIDESGMPKERFSAEFPKEGPSILRIQQVVRGDSAAYFCATSGRSYEQYFGPGTRLTVT.

This chain connects TRBV18 to TRBJ2-7; 10 nucleotides agree with TRBD2. The J segment lost 3 bases and the V segment lost 6 bases, leaving 20 bases of the junction unmatched. The CDR3 extends over 19 amino acids. The germline CDR1 and CDR2 sequences are KGHSH and LQKENI. In nucleotides, the CDR3 is TGTGCCAGCTCCCTTAGCGGCGGCGCTAGCGGGAGACAGAGCTACGAGCAGTACTTC. It specifies CASSLSGGASGRQSYEQYF.

The rearrangement links TRBV2 to TRBJ1-6, with 7 bases aligning to TRBD1. V was pared by 6 bases and J by 9 bases, with 8 bases of the junction left unmatched. This CDR3 is built from 14 residues. Germline V CDR1 and CDR2: SNHLY, FYNNEI. In nucleotides, the CDR3 is TGTGCCAGCAGCCAGAGAGGGGGCGGTTCACCCCTCCACTTT. This gives the protein CASSQRGGGSPLHF.

The chain couples TRBV5-1 to TRBJ2-7; the match to TRBD1 covers 9 bases. Germline trimming cut 6 bases from V and 2 bases from J; bases unmatched to any gene: 12. This CDR3 spans 16 amino acids. In germline, CDR1 is SGHRS, CDR2 YFSETQ. CDR3 loop: CASTPGGTGTAYEQYF. In nucleotides, the CDR3 is TGCGCCAGCACACCCGGGGGGACAGGGACTGCCTACGAGCAGTACTTC.

This chain uses TRBV19 with TRBJ2-2; D is unclear. Germline-derived CDR1 and CDR2 are LNHDA and SQIVND (reference sequence). The CDR3 loop spans 12 amino acids. The V and J ends lost 7 bases and 6 bases respectively, with 9 bases between them. The CDR3 here is CASTPGSGELFF. CDR3 sequence (DNA): TGTGCCAGTACCCCCGGGTCCGGGGAGCTGTTTTTT. Looking up the rest from reference TRBV19 and TRBJ2-2 gives the full variable domain: DGGITQSPKYLFRKEGQNVTLSCEQNLNHDAMYWYRQDPGQGLRLIYYSQIVNDFQKGDIAEGYSVSREKKESFPLTVTSAQKNPTAFYLCASTPGSGELFFGEGSRLTVL.

The genes are TRBV11-1 and TRBJ2-3; D gene uncertain. CDR1 and CDR2 from the germline V gene are SGHAT and FQDESV (reference sequence). V was clipped by 5 bases and J by 2 bases, with 2 bases between them. The CDR3 totals 11 residues. The chain's CDR3 is CASSLTDTQYF. CDR3 DNA: TGTGCCAGCAGCCTCACAGATACGCAGTATTTT.

The rearrangement links TRBV2 to TRBJ1-2; 8 bases line up with TRBD1. The V and J ends lost 6 bases and 8 bases, in that order; junction bases with no gene match: 11. Germline V gives CDR1 SNHLY, CDR2 FYNNEI. This CDR3 has 14 residues. CDR3 sequence reads: CASREPTGGGGYTF. CDR3 nucleotide sequence: TGTGCCAGCAGGGAACCTACAGGGGGTGGCGGCTACACCTTC.

This sequence joins TRBV5-1 and TRBJ2-2; TRBD2 matches 9 bases. V trimming: 4 bases; J trimming: 5 bases; junction bases outside the gene matches: 15. Germline V gene sequence: CDR1 SGHRS, CDR2 YFSETQ. CDR3 length: 18 residues. The chain's CDR3 is CASSAGGAGGPWTGELFF. CDR3 coding DNA: TGCGCCAGCAGCGCCGGAGGGGCGGGAGGGCCTTGGACCGGGGAGCTGTTTTTT. The whole variable domain, filled in from reference TRBV5-1 and TRBJ2-2, reads KAGVTQTPRYLIKTRGQQVTLSCSPISGHRSVSWYQQTPGQGLQFLFEYFSETQRNKGNFPGRFSGRQFSNSRSEMNVSTLELGDSALYLCASSAGGAGGPWTGELFFGEGSRLTVL.

This clone has a single count. At the DNA level, this CDR3 is encoded by other sequences in the same sample as well. The J gene is TRBJ2-1, the V gene TRBV7-2; 12 bases are shared with TRBD2. This CDR3 contains 14 residues. The germline gives CDR1 SGHTA, CDR2 FQGNSA. Losses at the gene ends were 5 bases for V and 8 bases for J; bases not matched to a gene: 4. The CDR3 sequence is CASSPGLAGYEQFF. The CDR3 DNA is TGTGCCAGCAGCCCCGGACTAGCGGGATATGAGCAGTTCTTC.

The chain employs TRBV5-1 and TRBJ2-6; no firm D call. V was clipped by 2 bases and J by 1 base, with 10 bases between them. Germline V gives CDR1 SGHRS, CDR2 YFSETQ. This CDR3 region has 16 residues. CDR3 sequence (DNA): TGCGCCAGCAGCTTTAACGGGTTTTCTGGGGCCAACGTCCTGACTTTC. Amino acid sequence: CASSFNGFSGANVLTF.

This rearrangement joins TRBV4-2 to TRBJ2-7; 14 nucleotides align to TRBD2. Germline V gene sequence: CDR1 LGHNA, CDR2 YNFKEQ. CDR3 length equals 17 residues. The V segment lost 0 bases and the J segment 4 bases; nucleotides outside the gene matches: 5. The CDR3 is CASSQEGTSGSLYEQYF. In nucleotides, the CDR3 is TGTGCCAGCAGCCAAGAAGGGACTAGCGGGAGTCTATACGAGCAGTACTTC.

In DNA, the CDR3 is TGTGCCACCAGTGATTTGCACGGCGGGAGAGACACCGGGGAGCTGTTTTTT. It specifies CATSDLHGGRDTGELFF. V is TRBV24-1 and J is TRBJ2-2; 7 bases are shared with TRBD2. V trimming: 0 bases; J trimming: 3 bases; junction bases outside the gene matches: 6. CDR1 and CDR2 (germline): KGHDR, SFDVKD. The CDR3 has 17 residues.

V is TRBV15 and J is TRBJ1-5, with D possibly being TRBD1 (6 bases). This CDR3 has 14 amino acids. The germline V gene encodes CDR1 LNHNV and CDR2 YYDKDF (reference sequence). V was shortened by 6 bases and J by 6 bases, with 15 bases between the two germline ends. In DNA, the CDR3 is TGTGCCACCAGTTTGGGGGCGAAGAGTCAGCCCCAGCATTTT. Its protein is CATSLGAKSQPQHF.

The V call is TRBV28, the J call TRBJ2-1; 7 bases agree with TRBD1. CDR1 MDHEN and CDR2 SYDVKM come from the germline V gene. The CDR3 length is 13 residues. The ends lost 6 bases at V and 7 bases at J; junction bases unmatched: 6. CDR3 sequence (DNA): TGTGCCAGCAGAAAGGGGGCGCAAAATGAGCAGTTCTTC. This codes for CASRKGAQNEQFF.

J is TRBJ1-5 and V is TRBV19; TRBD1 matches at 9 bases. Germline CDR1 is LNHDA and CDR2 is SQIVND (reference sequence). The junction had 10 bases not matched to a gene; V was cut back by 7 bases and J by 6 bases. The CDR3 is 15 amino acids. The CDR3 is CASTPDRGGSQPQHF. The CDR3 nucleotides are TGTGCCAGTACACCGGACAGGGGAGGGAGTCAGCCCCAGCATTTT.

This sequence joins TRBV2 and TRBJ2-2; D gene ambiguous. The CDR3 sequence is 14 residues long. Trimming took 4 bases from V and 1 from J, leaving 7 bases between them. Germline loops: CDR1 SNHLY, CDR2 FYNNEI. The CDR3 protein is CASSVGRNTGELFF. CDR3 DNA: TGTGCCAGCAGTGTCGGTCGGAACACCGGGGAGCTGTTTTTT. Filled out from reference TRBV2 and TRBJ2-2, the complete variable domain reads EPEVTQTPSHQVTQMGQEVILRCVPISNHLYFYWYRQILGQKVEFLVSFYNNEISEKSEIFDDQFSVERPDGSNFTLKIRSTKLEDSAMYFCASSVGRNTGELFFGEGSRLTVL.

This chain uses TRBV19 with TRBJ2-3, with D possibly matching TRBD1 (6 bases). The CDR3 runs to 15 residues. The germline gives CDR1 LNHDA, CDR2 SQIVND (reference sequence). V lost 6 bases and J 0 bases, leaving 13 bases between the germline ends. CDR3 coding DNA: TGTGCCAGTAGCACGGGACATGTTAGCACAGATACGCAGTATTTT. Its protein product is CASSTGHVSTDTQYF.

J is TRBJ2-7 and V is TRBV11-2; D not certain. Trimming pared 7 bases from V and 0 bases from J, leaving 16 bases between. Germline V gives CDR1 SGHAT, CDR2 FQNNGV. The CDR3 sequence is 15 residues long. The CDR3 here is CASTDGPESSYEQYF. CDR3 coding DNA: TGTGCCAGCACAGACGGTCCGGAGAGCTCCTACGAGCAGTACTTC.

The rearrangement links TRBV28 to TRBJ2-7; 7 bases line up with TRBD2. The CDR3 contains 16 residues. The V and J ends lost 6 bases and 4 bases, in that order; junction bases with no gene match: 15. The germline V gene has CDR1 MDHEN and CDR2 SYDVKM. The CDR3 protein is CASRPVRLAPSYEQYF. The DNA of the CDR3 is TGTGCCAGCAGGCCCGTTAGACTAGCCCCCTCTTACGAGCAGTACTTC. Together with reference TRBV28 and TRBJ2-7, the CDR3 gives the full variable domain: DVKVTQSSRYLVKRTGEKVFLECVQDMDHENMFWYRQDPGLGLRLIYFSYDVKMKEKGDIPEGYSVSREKKERFSLILESASTNQTSMYLCASRPVRLAPSYEQYFGPGTRLTVT.

The chain combines TRBV6-5 with TRBJ1-4; 9 bases are a match to TRBD1. CDR3 length equals 15 residues. In germline, CDR1 is MNHEY, CDR2 SVGAGI. V lost 8 bases, J lost 8 bases, and 12 bases stayed unmatched. The CDR3 DNA is TGTGCCAGCGGGGAAAGGACAGGGGCGTCCGAAAAACTGTTTTTT. It yields the protein CASGERTGASEKLFF.

The chain carries TRBV18 and TRBJ2-7, with 7 bases matching TRBD1. This CDR3 has 15 residues. The V gene end was trimmed by 2 bases and the J gene end by 1 base; junction bases not matched to a gene: 5. Germline loops: CDR1 KGHSH, CDR2 LQKENI. The CDR3 sequence is CASSPRTGSSYEQYF. In DNA form, the CDR3 reads TGTGCCAGCTCACCAAGGACAGGCTCGTCCTACGAGCAGTACTTC.